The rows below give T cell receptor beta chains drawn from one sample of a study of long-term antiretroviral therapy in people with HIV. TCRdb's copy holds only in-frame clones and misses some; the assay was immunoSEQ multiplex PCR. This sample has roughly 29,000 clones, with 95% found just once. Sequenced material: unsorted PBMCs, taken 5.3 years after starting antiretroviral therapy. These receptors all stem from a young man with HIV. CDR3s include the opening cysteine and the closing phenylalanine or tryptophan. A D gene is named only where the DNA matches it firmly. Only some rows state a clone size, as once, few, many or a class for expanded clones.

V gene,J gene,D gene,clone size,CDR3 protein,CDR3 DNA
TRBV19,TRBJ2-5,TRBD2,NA,CASSRTSAETQYF,TGTGCCAGTAGTAGGACTAGCGCAGAGACCCAGTACTTC
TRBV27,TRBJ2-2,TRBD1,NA,CATNPSPTGDTGELFF,TGTGCCACCAACCCGTCCCCAACAGGGGACACCGGGGAGCTGTTTTTT
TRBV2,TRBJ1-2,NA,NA,CASGSGRSYGYTF,TGTGCCAGCGGATCGGGGAGGAGCTATGGCTACACCTTC
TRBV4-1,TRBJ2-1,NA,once,CASSQVPPDEQFF,TGCGCCAGCAGCCAAGTACCCCCGGATGAGCAGTTCTTC
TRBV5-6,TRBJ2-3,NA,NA,CASSLVSDTQYF,TGTGCCAGCAGCTTGGTGTCAGATACGCAGTATTTT
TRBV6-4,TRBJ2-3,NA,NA,CASSGTGADTDTQYF,TGTGCCAGCAGTGGTACCGGGGCTGACACAGATACGCAGTATTTT
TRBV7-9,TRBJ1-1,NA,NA,CASSLLGQLSEAFF,TGTGCCAGCAGCTTATTGGGACAACTAAGCGAAGCTTTCTTT
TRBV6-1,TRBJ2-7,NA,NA,CASSERWGLIEQYF,TGTGCCAGCAGTGAAAGGTGGGGCCTTATCGAGCAGTACTTC
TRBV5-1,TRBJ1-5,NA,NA,CASSPSGGNQPQHF,TGCGCCAGCAGCCCAAGTGGGGGCAATCAGCCCCAGCATTTT
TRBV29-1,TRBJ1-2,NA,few,CSVEEGSNYGYTF,TGCAGCGTTGAAGAGGGATCCAACTATGGCTACACCTTC
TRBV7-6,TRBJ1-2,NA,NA,CASSARTGVHYGYTF,TGTGCCAGCAGCGCTCGTACAGGAGTTCACTATGGCTACACCTTC
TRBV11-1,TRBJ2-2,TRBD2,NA,CASSATSGRAAGELFF,TGTGCCAGCAGCGCGACTAGCGGGAGGGCAGCCGGGGAGCTGTTTTTT
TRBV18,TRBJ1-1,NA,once,CASSPGQNTEAFF,TGTGCCAGCTCACCAGGGCAGAACACTGAAGCTTTCTTT
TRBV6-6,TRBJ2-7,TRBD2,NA,CASSTGLAALYEQYF,TGTGCCAGCAGTACGGGACTAGCGGCACTTTACGAGCAGTACTTC
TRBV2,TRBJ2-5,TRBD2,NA,CASSDISGMETQYF,TGTGCCAGCAGTGATATTAGCGGGATGGAGACCCAGTACTTC
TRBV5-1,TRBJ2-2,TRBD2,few,CASEPGLAVSGELFF,TGCGCCAGTGAACCGGGACTAGCGGTCTCCGGGGAGCTGTTTTTT
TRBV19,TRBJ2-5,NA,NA,CASTDRTEETQYF,TGTGCCAGTACTGATCGGACAGAAGAGACCCAGTACTTC
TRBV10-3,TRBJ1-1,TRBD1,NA,CAIRSPGGGTEAFF,TGTGCCATCAGATCCCCAGGGGGGGGGACTGAAGCTTTCTTT
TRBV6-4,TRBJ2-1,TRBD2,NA,CASSIGTSGPYNEQFF,TGTGCCAGCAGTATCGGGACTAGCGGGCCTTACAATGAGCAGTTCTTC
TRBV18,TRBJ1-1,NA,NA,CASSPLSQKNTEAFF,TGTGCCAGCTCACCATTGTCCCAGAAGAACACTGAAGCTTTCTTT
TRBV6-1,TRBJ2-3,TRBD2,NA,CASSEWPGTSGSTDTQYF,TGTGCCAGCAGTGAATGGCCGGGGACTAGCGGGAGTACAGATACGCAGTATTTT
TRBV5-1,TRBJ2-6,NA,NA,CASSLANLAGANVLTF,TGCGCCAGCAGCTTGGCCAATCTGGCTGGGGCCAACGTCCTGACTTTC
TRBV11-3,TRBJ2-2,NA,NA,CASSSGPNTGELFF,TGTGCCAGCAGCTCCGGGCCAAACACCGGGGAGCTGTTTTTT
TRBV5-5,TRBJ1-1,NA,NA,CASSSNTGTPRAFF,TGTGCCAGCAGCTCCAACACGGGGACCCCCCGAGCTTTCTTT
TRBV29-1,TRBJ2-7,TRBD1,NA,CSVEEGAGGYEQYF,TGCAGCGTTGAAGAGGGAGCAGGGGGATACGAGCAGTACTTC
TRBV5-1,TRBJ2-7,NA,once,CASSLDRPYEQYF,TGCGCCAGCAGCTTAGACAGGCCTTACGAGCAGTACTTC
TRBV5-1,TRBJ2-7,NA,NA,CASSFGLAEPTYEQYF,TGCGCCAGCAGCTTTGGTTTAGCGGAACCAACCTACGAGCAGTACTTC
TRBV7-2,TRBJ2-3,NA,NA,CASSPPPSTDTQYF,TGTGCCAGCAGCCCCCCCCCTAGCACAGATACGCAGTATTTT
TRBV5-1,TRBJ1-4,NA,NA,CASSLDGSPQHLFF,TGCGCCAGCAGCTTGGATGGCAGCCCCCAACACCTGTTTTTT
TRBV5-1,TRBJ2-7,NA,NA,CASSLDPGLDYEQYF,TGCGCCAGCAGCCTCGACCCGGGCCTCGACTACGAGCAGTACTTC
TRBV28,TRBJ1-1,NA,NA,CASSLLFRFNTEAFF,TGTGCCAGCAGTCTCCTGTTTCGGTTCAACACTGAAGCTTTCTTT
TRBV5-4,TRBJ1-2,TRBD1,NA,CASSLLVSRGISYSGYTF,TGTGCCAGCAGCTTGTTAGTATCCAGGGGGATAAGCTATAGTGGCTACACCTTC
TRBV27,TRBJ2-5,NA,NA,CASSPLGERETQYF,TGTGCCAGCAGCCCCCTCGGAGAACGGGAGACCCAGTACTTC
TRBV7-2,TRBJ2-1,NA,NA,CASSLDRAAYNEQFF,TGTGCCAGCAGCTTAGACCGGGCGGCCTACAATGAGCAGTTCTTC
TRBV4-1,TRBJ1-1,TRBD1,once,CASSRDRGPTEAFF,TGCGCCAGCAGCCGCGACAGGGGGCCCACTGAAGCTTTCTTT
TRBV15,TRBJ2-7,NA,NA,CATSRESSTSYEQYF,TGTGCCACCAGCAGAGAGTCCAGTACCTCCTACGAGCAGTACTTC